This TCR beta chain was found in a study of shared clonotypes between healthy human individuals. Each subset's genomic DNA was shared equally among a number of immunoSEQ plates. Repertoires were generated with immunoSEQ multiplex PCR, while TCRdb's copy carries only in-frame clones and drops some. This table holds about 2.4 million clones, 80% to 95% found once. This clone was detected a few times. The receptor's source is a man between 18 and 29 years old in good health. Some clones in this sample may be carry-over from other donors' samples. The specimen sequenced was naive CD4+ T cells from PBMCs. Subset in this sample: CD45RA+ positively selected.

As DNA, the CDR3 is TGTGCCAGCAGTTATGGGGGGACAGGCATCTATGGCTACACCTTC. Translation: CASSYGGTGIYGYTF. The chain joins TRBV27 to TRBJ1-2; TRBD1 aligns across 8 bases. Germline CDR1 is MNHEY and CDR2 is SMNVEV (reference sequence). The CDR3 is 15 amino acids. Trimming took 4 bases from V and 4 from J; bases not matched to a gene: 8.